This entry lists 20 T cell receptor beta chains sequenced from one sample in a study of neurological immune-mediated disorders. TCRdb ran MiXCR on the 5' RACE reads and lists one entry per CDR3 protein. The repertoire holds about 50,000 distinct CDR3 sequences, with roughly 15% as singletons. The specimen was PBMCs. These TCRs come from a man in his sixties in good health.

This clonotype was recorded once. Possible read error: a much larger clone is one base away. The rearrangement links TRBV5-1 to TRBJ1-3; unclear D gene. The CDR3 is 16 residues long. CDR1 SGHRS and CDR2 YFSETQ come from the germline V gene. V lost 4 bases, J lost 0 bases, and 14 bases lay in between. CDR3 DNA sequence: TGCGCCAGCAGCCCGACATCGTCGAGCTCTGGAAACACCATATATTTT. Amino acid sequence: CASSPTSSSSGNTIYF.

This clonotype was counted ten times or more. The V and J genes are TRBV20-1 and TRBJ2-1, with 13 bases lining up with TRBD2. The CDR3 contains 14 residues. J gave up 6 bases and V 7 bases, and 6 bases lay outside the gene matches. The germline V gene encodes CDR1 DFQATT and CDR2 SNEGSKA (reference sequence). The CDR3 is CSVPGLAGRNEQFF. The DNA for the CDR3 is TGCAGTGTTCCGGGACTAGCGGGGCGCAATGAGCAGTTCTTC.

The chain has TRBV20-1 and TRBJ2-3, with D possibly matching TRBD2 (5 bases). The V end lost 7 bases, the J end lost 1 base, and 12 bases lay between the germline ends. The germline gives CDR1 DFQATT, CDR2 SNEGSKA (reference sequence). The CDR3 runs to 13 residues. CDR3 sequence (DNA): TGCAGTGAGACTATCCAAGGCACAGATACGCAGTATTTT. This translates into CSETIQGTDTQYF.

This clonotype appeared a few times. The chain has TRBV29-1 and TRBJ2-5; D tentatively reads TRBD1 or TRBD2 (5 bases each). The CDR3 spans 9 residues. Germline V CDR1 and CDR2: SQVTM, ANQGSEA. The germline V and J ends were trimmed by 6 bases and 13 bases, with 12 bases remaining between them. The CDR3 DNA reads TGCAGCGTAACCGAGGGGCCGTACTTC. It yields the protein CSVTEGPYF.

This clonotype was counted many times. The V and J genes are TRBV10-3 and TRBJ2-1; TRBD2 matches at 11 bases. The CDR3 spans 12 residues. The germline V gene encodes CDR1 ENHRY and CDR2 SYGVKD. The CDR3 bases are TGTGCGATAGCGGGAGGGGGGGATGAGCAGTTCTTC. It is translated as CAIAGGGDEQFF.

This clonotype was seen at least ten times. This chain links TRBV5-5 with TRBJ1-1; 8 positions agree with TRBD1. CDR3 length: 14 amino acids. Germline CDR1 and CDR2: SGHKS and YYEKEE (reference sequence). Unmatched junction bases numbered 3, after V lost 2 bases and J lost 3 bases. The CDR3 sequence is CASSFQGADTEAFF. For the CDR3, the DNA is TGTGCCAGCAGCTTTCAGGGGGCGGACACTGAAGCTTTCTTT.

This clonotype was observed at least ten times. The CDR3 nucleotides are TGTGCCAGCAGCTTCGCGGGAGGTTTACTCATAGATACGCAGTATTTT. Translating gives CASSFAGGLLIDTQYF. The genes are TRBV7-2 and TRBJ2-3; 8 bases map to TRBD2. V was pared by 3 bases and J by 5 bases, with 10 bases of the junction left unmatched. The CDR3 is 16 amino acids. Germline CDR1 SGHTA, CDR2 FQGNSA. Looking up the rest from reference TRBV7-2 and TRBJ2-3 gives the full variable domain: GAGVSQSPSNKVTEKGKDVELRCDPISGHTALYWYRQSLGQGLEFLIYFQGNSAPDKSGLPSDRFSAERTGGSVSTLTIQRTQQEDSAVYLCASSFAGGLLIDTQYFGPGTRLTVL.

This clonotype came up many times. Written as DNA, the CDR3 is TGTGCCAGCAGCTCGTATACAGGGGAGAGCACTGAAGCTTTCTTT. Its translation is CASSSYTGESTEAFF. The chain combines TRBV7-2 with TRBJ1-1; 7 bases are a match to TRBD1. V shed 4 bases and J 4 bases; nucleotides not matched to a gene: 9. The V gene's germline CDR1 is SGHTA and CDR2 FQGNSA. This CDR3 has 15 residues.

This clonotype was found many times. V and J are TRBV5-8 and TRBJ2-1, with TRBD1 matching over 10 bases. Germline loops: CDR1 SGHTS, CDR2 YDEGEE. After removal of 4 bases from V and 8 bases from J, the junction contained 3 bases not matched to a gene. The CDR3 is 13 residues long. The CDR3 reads CASSGDRGDEQFF. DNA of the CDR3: TGTGCCAGCAGCGGGGACAGGGGCGATGAGCAGTTCTTC.

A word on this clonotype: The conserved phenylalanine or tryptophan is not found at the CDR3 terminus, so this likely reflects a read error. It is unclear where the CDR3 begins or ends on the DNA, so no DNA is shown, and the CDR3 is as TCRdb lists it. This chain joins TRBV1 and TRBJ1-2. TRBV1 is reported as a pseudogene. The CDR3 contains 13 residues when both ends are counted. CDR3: CTSSQPPVGGGRL.

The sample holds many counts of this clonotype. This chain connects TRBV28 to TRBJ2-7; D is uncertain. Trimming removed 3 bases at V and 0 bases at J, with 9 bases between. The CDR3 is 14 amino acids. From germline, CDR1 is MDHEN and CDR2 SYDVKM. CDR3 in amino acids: CASSLPQVSYEQYF. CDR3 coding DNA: TGTGCCAGCAGTTTGCCCCAGGTCTCCTACGAGCAGTACTTC.

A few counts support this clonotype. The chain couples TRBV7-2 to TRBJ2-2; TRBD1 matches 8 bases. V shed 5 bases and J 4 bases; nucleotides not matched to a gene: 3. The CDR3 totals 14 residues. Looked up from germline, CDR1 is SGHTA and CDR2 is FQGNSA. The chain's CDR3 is CASSLTGVTGELFF. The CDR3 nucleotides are TGTGCCAGCAGCCTGACAGGGGTCACCGGGGAGCTGTTTTTT. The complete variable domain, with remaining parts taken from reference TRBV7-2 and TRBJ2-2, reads GAGVSQSPSNKVTEKGKDVELRCDPISGHTALYWYRQSLGQGLEFLIYFQGNSAPDKSGLPSDRFSAERTGGSVSTLTIQRTQQEDSAVYLCASSLTGVTGELFFGEGSRLTVL.

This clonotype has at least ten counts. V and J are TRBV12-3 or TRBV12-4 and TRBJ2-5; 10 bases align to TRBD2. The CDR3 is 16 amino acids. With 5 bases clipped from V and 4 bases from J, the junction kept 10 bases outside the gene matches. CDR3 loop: CASSLGSGRAGETQYF. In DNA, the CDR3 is TGTGCCAGCAGTCTCGGAAGCGGGAGGGCCGGAGAGACCCAGTACTTC.

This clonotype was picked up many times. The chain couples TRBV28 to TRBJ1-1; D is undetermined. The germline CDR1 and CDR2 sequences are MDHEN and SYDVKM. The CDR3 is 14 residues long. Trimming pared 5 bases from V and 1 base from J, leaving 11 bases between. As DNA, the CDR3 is TGTGCCAGCAGTATCGGACCGGAGAACACTGAAGCTTTCTTT. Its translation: CASSIGPENTEAFF.

The CDR3 spells CASSTSGIGSYNEQFF. In DNA form, the CDR3 reads TGCGCCAGCAGCACCTCAGGGATAGGGTCCTACAATGAGCAGTTCTTC. The V call is TRBV5-1, the J call TRBJ2-1; tentative D call: TRBD1 (5 bases). This CDR3 contains 16 residues. CDR1 SGHRS and CDR2 YFSETQ come from the germline V gene. Trimming took 4 bases from V and 1 from J, leaving 15 bases between them.

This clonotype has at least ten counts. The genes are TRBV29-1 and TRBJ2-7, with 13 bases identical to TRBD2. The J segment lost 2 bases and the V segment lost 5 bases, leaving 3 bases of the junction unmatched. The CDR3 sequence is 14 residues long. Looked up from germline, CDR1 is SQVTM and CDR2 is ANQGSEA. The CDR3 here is CSVRLAGGAYEQYF. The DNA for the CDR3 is TGCAGCGTTAGACTAGCGGGAGGTGCCTACGAGCAGTACTTC.

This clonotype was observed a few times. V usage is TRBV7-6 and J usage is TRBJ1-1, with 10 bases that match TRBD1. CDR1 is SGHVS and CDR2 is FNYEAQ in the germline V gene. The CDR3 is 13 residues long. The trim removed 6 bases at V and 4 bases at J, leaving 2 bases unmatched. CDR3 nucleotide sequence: TGTGCCAGCAGTCGGACAGGGGGCACTGAAGCTTTCTTT. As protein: CASSRTGGTEAFF.

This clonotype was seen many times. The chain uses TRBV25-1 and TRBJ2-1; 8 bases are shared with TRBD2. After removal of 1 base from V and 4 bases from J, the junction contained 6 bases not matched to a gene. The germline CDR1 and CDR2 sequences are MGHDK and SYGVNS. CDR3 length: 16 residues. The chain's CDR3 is CASSEFRASGYNEQFF. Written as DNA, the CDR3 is TGTGCCAGCAGTGAATTTAGGGCTAGCGGGTACAATGAGCAGTTCTTC.

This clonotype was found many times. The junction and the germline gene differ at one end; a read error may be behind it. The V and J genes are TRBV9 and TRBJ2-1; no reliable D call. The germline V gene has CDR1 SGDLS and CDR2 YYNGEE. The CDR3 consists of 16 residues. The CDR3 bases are TGTGCCAGCAGCGTAGGTACGAGCCCCTCCCACAATGAGCAGTTCTTC. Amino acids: CASSVGTSPSHNEQFF.

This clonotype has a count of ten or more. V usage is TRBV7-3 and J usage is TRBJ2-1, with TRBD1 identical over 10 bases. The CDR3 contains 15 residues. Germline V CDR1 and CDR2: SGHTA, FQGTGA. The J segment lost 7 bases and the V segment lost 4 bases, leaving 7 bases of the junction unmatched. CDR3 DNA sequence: TGTGCCAGCAGCTCCGCCTCGGACAGGGGGAATGAGCAGTTCTTC. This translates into CASSSASDRGNEQFF.